One T cell receptor (beta chain) is described in this entry. Its antigen is as yet unknown. Doses given second, at about 4 or about 12 weeks, were pooled. The protocol was immunoSEQ multiplex PCR, while the TCRdb copy is restricted to in-frame clones and leaves out a portion. Of over 85,000 clones listed, 70% to 90% are singletons. The sample is drawn from a study of T cell responses to AZD1222 COVID-19 vaccine. Study-level findings and limits: Repertoires in all cases were sampled only once the peak T cell response had passed. Spike-specific TCRs gained breadth and depth after people received two AZD1222 doses. Spike was spanned by vaccine-associated CD4 TCRs, with dominance at 160-218 and 743-854.

Germline V gene sequence: CDR1 SQVTM, CDR2 ANQGSEA. The CDR3 has 18 amino acids. Trimming shortened V by 3 bases and J by 0 bases, and 22 bases separated the two germline ends. The sequence derives from an adult who received the AZD1222 COVID-19 vaccine. The V gene is TRBV29-1, the J gene TRBJ2-3; TRBD1 is a possible D gene (6 bases). The material was peripheral blood, obtained 28 days after the second AZD1222 dose. The CDR3 spells CSVEGLFTGTQSTDTQYF. In nucleotides, the CDR3 is TGCAGCGTTGAGGGTCTCTTCACAGGGACCCAGAGCACAGATACGCAGTATTTT.